The entry below gives a single T cell receptor (beta chain) sequence along with its context. The sample comes from a study of shared clonotypes between healthy human individuals. The CDR3 loop spans 14 amino acids. V was shortened by 8 bases and J by 4 bases, with 14 bases between the two germline ends. Germline V CDR1 and CDR2: SGHTA, FQGTGA. Each of the donors was a healthy adult who was HIV-negative and had not had a recent acute infection or vaccination. Profiling relied on immunoSEQ multiplex PCR, and the TCRdb table lists in-frame clones only, not all of them. The table has about a million clones, approximately 80% seen once; the top ten hold roughly 0.83%.

The chain has TRBV7-3 and TRBJ2-2; D unclear. The clonotype originates from a man between 18 and 35 years old in good health. Some clones in this sample may be carry-over from other donors' samples. Sequencing was performed on memory CD4+ T cells from PBMCs. Described subset: CD45RA-negative fraction. The CDR3 sequence: CASRWEHGTGELFF. The DNA of the CDR3 is TGTGCCAGCCGTTGGGAACACGGCACCGGGGAGCTGTTTTTT.